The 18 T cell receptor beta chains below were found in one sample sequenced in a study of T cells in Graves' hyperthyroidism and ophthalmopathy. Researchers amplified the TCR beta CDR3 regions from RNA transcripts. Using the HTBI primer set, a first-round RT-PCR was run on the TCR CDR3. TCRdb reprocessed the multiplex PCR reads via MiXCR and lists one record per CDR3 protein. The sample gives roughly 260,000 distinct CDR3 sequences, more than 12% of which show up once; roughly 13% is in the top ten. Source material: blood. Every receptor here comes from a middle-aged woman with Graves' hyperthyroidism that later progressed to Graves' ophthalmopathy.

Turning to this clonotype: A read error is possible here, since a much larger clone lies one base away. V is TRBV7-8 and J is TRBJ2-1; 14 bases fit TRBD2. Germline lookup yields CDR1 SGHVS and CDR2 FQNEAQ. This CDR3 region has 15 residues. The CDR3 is CAGSLRLAGGDEQFF. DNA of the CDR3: TGTGCCGGCAGCTTAAGACTAGCGGGAGGGGATGAGCAGTTCTTC.

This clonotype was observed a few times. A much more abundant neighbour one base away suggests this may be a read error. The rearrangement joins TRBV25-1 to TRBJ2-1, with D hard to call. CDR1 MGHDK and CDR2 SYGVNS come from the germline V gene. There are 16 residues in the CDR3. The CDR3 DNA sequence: TGTGCCAGCAGTGAATGGGCCGCAGCGACCTACGATGAGCAGTTCTTC. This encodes CASSEWAAATYDEQFF. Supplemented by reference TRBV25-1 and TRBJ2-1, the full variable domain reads EADIYQTPRYLVIGTGKKITLECSQTMGHDKMYWYQQDPGMELHLIHYSYGVNSTEKGDLSSESTVSRIRTEHFPLTLESARPSHTSQYLCASSEWAAATYDEQFFGPGTRLTVL.

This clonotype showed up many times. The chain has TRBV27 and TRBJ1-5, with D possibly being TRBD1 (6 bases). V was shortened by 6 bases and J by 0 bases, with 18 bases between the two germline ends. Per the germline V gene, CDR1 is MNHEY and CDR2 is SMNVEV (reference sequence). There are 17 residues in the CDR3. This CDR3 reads CASSFLRDIHSNQPQHF. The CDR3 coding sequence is TGTGCCAGCAGCTTTCTTAGGGACATTCATAGCAATCAGCCCCAGCATTTT.

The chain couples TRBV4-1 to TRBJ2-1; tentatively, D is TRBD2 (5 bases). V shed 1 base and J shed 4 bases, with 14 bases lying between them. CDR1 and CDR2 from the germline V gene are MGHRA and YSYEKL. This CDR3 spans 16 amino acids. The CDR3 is CASSQVGAAFYNEQFF. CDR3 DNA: TGCGCCAGCAGCCAAGTAGGAGCGGCCTTTTACAATGAGCAGTTCTTC.

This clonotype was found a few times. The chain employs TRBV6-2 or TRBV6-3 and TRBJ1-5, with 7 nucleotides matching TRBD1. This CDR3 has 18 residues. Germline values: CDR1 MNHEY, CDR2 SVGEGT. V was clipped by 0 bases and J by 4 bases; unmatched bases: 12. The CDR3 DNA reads TGTGCCAGCAGTTACTCAAGCCAGGGGGAATTTTTGAATCAGCCCCAGCATTTT. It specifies CASSYSSQGEFLNQPQHF.

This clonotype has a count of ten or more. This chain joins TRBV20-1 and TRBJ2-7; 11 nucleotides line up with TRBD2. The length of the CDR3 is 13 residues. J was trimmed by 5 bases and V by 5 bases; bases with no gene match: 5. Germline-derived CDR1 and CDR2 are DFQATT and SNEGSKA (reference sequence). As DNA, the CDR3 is TGCAGTGCTTCCTGGGGACTAGCGGACGAGCAGTACTTC. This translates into CSASWGLADEQYF.

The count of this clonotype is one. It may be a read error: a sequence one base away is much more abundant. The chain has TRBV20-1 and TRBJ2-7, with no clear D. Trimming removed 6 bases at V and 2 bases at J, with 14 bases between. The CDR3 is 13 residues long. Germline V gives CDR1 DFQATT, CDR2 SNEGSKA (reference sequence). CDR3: CSALSRPPYEQYF. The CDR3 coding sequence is TGCAGTGCGTTGAGTCGGCCCCCCTACGAGCAGTACTTC.

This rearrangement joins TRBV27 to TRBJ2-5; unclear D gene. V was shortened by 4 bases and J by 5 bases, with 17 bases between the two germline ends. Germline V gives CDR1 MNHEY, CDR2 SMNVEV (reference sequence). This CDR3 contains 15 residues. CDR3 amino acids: CASSYRAYSRETQYF. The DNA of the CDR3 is TGTGCCAGCAGTTACCGGGCCTATAGCCGGGAGACCCAGTACTTC.

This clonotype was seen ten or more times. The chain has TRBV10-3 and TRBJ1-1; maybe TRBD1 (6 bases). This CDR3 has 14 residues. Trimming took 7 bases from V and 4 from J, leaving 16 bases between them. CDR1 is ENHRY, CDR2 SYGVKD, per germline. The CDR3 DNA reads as TGTGCCATCACGCCCGGGGGGGGGGCCACTGAAGCTTTCTTT. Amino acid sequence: CAITPGGGATEAFF.

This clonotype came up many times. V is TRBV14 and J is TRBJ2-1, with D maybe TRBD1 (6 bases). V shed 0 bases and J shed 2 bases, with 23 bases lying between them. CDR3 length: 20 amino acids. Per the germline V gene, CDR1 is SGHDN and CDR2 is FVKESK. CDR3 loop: CASSQEGTFPFTYPYNEQFF. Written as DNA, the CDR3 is TGTGCCAGCAGCCAAGAAGGGACATTTCCCTTCACCTACCCCTACAATGAGCAGTTCTTC.

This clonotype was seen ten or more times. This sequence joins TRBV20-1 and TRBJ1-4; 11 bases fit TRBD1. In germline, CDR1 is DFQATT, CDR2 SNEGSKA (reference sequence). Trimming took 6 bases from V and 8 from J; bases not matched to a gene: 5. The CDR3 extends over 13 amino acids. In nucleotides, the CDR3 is TGCAGTGCCCCGGGACAGGGGGGAGAAAAACTGTTTTTT. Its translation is CSAPGQGGEKLFF.

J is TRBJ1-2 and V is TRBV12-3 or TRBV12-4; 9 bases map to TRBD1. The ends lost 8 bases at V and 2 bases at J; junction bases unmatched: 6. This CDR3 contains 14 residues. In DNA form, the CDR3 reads TGTGCCAGCGGGATGGGACAGGGAAACTATGGCTACACCTTC. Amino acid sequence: CASGMGQGNYGYTF.

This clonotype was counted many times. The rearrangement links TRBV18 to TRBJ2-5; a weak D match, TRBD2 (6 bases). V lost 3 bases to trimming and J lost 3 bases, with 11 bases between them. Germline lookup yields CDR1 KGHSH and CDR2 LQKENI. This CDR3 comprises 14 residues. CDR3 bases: TGTGCCAGCTCACCTCCTGCGGGGAAAGAGACCCAGTACTTC. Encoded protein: CASSPPAGKETQYF.

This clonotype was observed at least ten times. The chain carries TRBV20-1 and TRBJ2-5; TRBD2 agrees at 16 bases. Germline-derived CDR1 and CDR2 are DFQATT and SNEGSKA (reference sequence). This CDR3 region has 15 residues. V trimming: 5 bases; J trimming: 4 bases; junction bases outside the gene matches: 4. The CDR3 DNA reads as TGCAGTGCTGGGACTAGCGGGAGGGCCAGAGAGACCCAGTACTTC. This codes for CSAGTSGRARETQYF.

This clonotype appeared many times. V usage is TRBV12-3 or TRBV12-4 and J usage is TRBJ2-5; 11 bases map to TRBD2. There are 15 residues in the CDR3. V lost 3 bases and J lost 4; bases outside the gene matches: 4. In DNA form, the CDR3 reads TGTGCCAGCAGTTTCAGTCTAGCGGGAGGAGAGACCCAGTACTTC. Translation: CASSFSLAGGETQYF.

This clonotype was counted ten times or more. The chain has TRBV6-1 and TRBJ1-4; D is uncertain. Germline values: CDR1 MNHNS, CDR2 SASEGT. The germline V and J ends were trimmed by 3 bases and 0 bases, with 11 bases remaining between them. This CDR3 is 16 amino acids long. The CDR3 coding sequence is TGTGCCAGCAGTGACATACCTAGAACAACTAATGAAAAACTGTTTTTT. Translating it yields CASSDIPRTTNEKLFF.

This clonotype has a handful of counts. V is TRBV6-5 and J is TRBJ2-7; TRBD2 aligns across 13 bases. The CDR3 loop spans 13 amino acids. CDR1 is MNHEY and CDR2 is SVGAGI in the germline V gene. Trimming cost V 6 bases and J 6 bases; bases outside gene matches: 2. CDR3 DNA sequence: TGTGCCAGCAGGGGACTAGCGGGACGCGAGCAGTACTTC. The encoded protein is CASRGLAGREQYF.

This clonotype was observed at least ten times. CDR3 coding DNA: TGTGCCAGTAGTATTGCGGGAGCAGAGGAGACCCAGTACTTC. Translation: CASSIAGAEETQYF. The chain has TRBV19 and TRBJ2-5; 7 bases are a match to TRBD2. Germline CDR1 is LNHDA and CDR2 is SQIVND (reference sequence). Trimming took 3 bases from V and 5 from J; bases not matched to a gene: 6. The CDR3 spans 14 residues. Combining the CDR3 with reference TRBV19 and TRBJ2-5 gives the whole variable domain DGGITQSPKYLFRKEGQNVTLSCEQNLNHDAMYWYRQDPGQGLRLIYYSQIVNDFQKGDIAEGYSVSREKKESFPLTVTSAQKNPTAFYLCASSIAGAEETQYFGPGTRLLVL.